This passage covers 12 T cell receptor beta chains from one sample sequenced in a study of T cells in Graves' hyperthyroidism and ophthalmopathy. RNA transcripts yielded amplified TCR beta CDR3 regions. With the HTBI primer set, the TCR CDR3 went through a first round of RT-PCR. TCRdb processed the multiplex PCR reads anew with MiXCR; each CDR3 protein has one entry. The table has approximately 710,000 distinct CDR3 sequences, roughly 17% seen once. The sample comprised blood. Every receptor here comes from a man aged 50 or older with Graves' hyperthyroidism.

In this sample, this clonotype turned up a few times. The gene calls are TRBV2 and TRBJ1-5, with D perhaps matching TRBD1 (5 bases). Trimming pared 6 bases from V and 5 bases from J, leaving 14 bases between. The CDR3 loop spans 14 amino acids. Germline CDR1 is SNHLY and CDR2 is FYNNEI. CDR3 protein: CASRGGGVDQPQHF. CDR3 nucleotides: TGTGCCAGCAGGGGGGGAGGGGTGGATCAGCCCCAGCATTTT.

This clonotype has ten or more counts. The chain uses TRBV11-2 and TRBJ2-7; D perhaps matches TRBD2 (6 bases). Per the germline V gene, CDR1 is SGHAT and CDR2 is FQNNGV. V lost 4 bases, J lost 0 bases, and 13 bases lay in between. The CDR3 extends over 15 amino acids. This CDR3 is CASSSTRGLSYEQYF. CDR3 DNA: TGTGCCAGCAGCTCCACGCGGGGACTCTCCTACGAGCAGTACTTC.

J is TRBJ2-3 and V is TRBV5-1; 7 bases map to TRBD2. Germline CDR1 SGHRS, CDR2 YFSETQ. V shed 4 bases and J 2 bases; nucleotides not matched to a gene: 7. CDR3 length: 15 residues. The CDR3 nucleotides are TGCGCCAGCAGCGTGGCTAGCGGACCCACAGATACGCAGTATTTT. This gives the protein CASSVASGPTDTQYF.

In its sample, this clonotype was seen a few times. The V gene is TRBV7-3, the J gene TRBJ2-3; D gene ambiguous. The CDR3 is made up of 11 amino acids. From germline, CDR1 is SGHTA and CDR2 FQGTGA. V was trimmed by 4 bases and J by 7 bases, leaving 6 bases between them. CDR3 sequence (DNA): TGTGCCAGCAGCTCGTCCAATACGCAGTATTTT. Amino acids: CASSSSNTQYF.

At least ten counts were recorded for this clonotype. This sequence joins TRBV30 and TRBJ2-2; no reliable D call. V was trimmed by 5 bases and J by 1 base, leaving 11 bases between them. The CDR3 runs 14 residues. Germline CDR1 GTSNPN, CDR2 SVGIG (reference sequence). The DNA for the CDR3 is TGTGCCTGGGGCGACACGGTGAACACCGGGGAGCTGTTTTTT. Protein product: CAWGDTVNTGELFF.

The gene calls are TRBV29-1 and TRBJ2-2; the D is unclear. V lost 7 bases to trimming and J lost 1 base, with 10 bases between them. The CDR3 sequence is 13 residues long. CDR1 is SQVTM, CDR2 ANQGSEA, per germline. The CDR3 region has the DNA TGCAGCGCTGGTAGCAGGAACACCGGGGAGCTGTTTTTT. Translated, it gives CSAGSRNTGELFF.

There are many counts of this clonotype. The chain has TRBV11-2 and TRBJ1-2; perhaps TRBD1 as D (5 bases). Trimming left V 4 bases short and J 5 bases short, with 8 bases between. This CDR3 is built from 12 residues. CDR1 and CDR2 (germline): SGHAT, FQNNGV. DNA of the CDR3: TGTGCCAGCAGCTCGGGGCCGTATGGCTACACCTTC. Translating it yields CASSSGPYGYTF.

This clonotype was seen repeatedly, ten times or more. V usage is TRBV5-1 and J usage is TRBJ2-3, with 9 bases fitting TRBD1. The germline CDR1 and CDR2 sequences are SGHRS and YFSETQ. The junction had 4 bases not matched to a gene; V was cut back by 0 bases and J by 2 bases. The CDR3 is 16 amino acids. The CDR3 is CASSLDRGHPTDTQYF. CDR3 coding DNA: TGCGCCAGCAGCTTGGACAGGGGGCACCCCACAGATACGCAGTATTTT.

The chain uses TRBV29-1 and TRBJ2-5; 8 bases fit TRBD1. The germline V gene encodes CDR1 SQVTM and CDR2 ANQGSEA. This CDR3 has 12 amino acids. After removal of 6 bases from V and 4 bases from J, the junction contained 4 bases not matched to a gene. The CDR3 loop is CSVAQGGETQYF. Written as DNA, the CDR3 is TGCAGCGTAGCACAGGGGGGAGAGACCCAGTACTTC.

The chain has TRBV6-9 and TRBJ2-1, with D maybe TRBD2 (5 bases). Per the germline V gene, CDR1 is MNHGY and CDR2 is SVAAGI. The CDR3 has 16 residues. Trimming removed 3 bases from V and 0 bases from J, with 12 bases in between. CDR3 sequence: CASSYRGRSSYNEQFF. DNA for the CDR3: TGTGCCAGCAGTTACCGGGGTCGAAGCTCCTACAATGAGCAGTTCTTC.

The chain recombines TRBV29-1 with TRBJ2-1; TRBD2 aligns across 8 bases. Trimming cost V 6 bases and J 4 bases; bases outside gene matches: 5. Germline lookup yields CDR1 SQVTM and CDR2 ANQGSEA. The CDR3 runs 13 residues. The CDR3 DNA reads TGCAGCGTCCTTAGCGGGAAATACAATGAGCAGTTCTTC. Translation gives CSVLSGKYNEQFF.

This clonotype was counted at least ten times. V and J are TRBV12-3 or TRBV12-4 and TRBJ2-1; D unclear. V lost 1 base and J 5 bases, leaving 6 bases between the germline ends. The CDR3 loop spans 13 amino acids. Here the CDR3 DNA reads TGTGCCAGCAGTTTAGTAGGGAACAATGAGCAGTTCTTC. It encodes CASSLVGNNEQFF.